Described below is a single TCR beta chain sequence and its context. Its antigen remains unknown. This sample was taken from a study of T cell responses to AZD1222 COVID-19 vaccine. Findings and limits, study-wide: Variant regions that are unmutated are reportedly the target of nearly half of spike-specific TCRs.

The length of the CDR3 is 14 residues. V was pared by 5 bases and J by 6 bases, with 9 bases of the junction left unmatched. Germline V gene data show CDR1 as WSHSY and CDR2 as SAAADI. The method was immunoSEQ multiplex PCR; TCRdb's version includes in-frame clones alone and lacks a portion of them. In the table there are 140,000 to 150,000 clones, about 90% of which are singletons. The TCR was taken from an adult who received the AZD1222 COVID-19 vaccine. The rearrangement links TRBV10-2 to TRBJ1-2; 7 bases agree with TRBD1. The source was peripheral blood, collected 28 days after the second AZD1222 dose. In DNA form, the CDR3 reads TGCGCCAGCAGTCTAACAGGGGAGGGAAATGGCTACACCTTC. It yields the protein CASSLTGEGNGYTF.